A selection of T cell receptor beta chains follows, all from one sample in a study of metastatic and nonmetastatic thyroid tumors. TCRdb ran MiXCR on the PCR reads. The sample includes about 38,000 clones, roughly 45% of them seen just once. Sequences were obtained from tumor tissue. These receptors came from a male donor with papillary thyroid cancer or a benign thyroid nodule (not recorded which). Some clones in this sample may be carry-over from other donors' samples. Both conserved end residues are part of each CDR3. A D gene is named only where the DNA matches it firmly. Some rows have no size entry. The others give once, few or many, or a class for an expanded clone.

cdr3_length,v_call,j_call,clone_size,d_call,cdr3_nt,cdr3_aa
16,TRBV5-8,TRBJ2-3,medium-sized,.,TGTGCCAGCAGCTTGTTCGGCGGCGGAATGGGAGATACGCAGTATTTT,CASSLFGGGMGDTQYF
13,TRBV4-1,TRBJ2-7,.,.,TGCGCCAGCAGCCAAGATCTGGCGGACGAGCAGTACTTC,CASSQDLADEQYF
17,TRBV11-1,TRBJ2-7,.,TRBD1,TGTGCCAGCAGCGCCCTTGCCTCAGGGGGCACGAGGTACGAGCAGTACTTC,CASSALASGGTRYEQYF
14,TRBV5-5,TRBJ1-2,.,.,TGTGCCAGCACTGTTCTGGTCACTAACTATGGCTACACCTTC,CASTVLVTNYGYTF
12,TRBV20-1,TRBJ2-7,.,.,TGCAGTGTACACCAGAGCTCCTACGAGCAGTACTTC,CSVHQSSYEQYF
12,TRBV25-1,TRBJ1-2,few,.,TGTGCCAGCAGTGAGGGACAAAAACGCTACACCTTC,CASSEGQKRYTF
14,TRBV6-1,TRBJ1-6,.,.,TGTGCAGCGGGGTACCCCCGAGGGAATTCACCCCTCCACTTT,CAAGYPRGNSPLHF
14,TRBV20-1,TRBJ2-7,many,TRBD2,TGCAGTGCTAGAACCGGGACTAGCGACTACGAGCAGTACTTC,CSARTGTSDYEQYF
15,TRBV20-1,TRBJ2-5,once,.,TGCAGTGCTAGAGATCCCAGGGACAAGAAAGAGACCCAGTACTTC,CSARDPRDKKETQYF
12,TRBV19,TRBJ1-2,few,.,TGTGCCAGTAGTATCGGGGATGGTGGCTACACCTTC,CASSIGDGGYTF
14,TRBV2,TRBJ2-4,.,.,TGTGCCAGCAGTGAAGGATCATGGAGAAACATTCAGTACTTC,CASSEGSWRNIQYF
14,TRBV7-9,TRBJ1-3,once,.,TGTGCCAGCAGCTTCCGCAGGGGTGGAAACACCATATATTTT,CASSFRRGGNTIYF
14,TRBV24-1,TRBJ1-2,few,TRBD1,TGTGCCACCAGTGATTGGGACAGGGCATATGGCTACACCTTC,CATSDWDRAYGYTF
16,TRBV5-1,TRBJ2-1,few,TRBD2,TGCGCCAGCAGCAGAATGACTAGCGGGAGGGGTGGTGAGCAGTTCTTC,CASSRMTSGRGGEQFF
16,TRBV24-1,TRBJ2-3,few,.,TGTGCCACCAGTGTAGGTGCAGGGGGGCTGACAGATACGCAGTATTTT,CATSVGAGGLTDTQYF
13,TRBV12-3/TRBV12-4,TRBJ2-7,few,TRBD1,TGTGCCAGCACTGGGGCAGGGGGCTACGAGCAGTACTTC,CASTGAGGYEQYF
11,TRBV30,TRBJ1-2,.,.,TGTGCCTGGAGTGTTGGCTATGGCTACACCTTC,CAWSVGYGYTF
14,TRBV5-1,TRBJ1-2,.,TRBD1,TGCGCCAGCCGTGGACAGGGGGCCTTTTATGGCTACACCTTC,CASRGQGAFYGYTF
14,TRBV6-1,TRBJ1-2,few,.,TGTGCCAGCAGTGAAACGGGGGCTTCCAGCGGCTACACCTTC,CASSETGASSGYTF
16,TRBV11-1,TRBJ2-1,.,.,TGTGCCAGCAGCCGGACCAGACCAGGACGCTACAATGAGCAGTTCTTC,CASSRTRPGRYNEQFF
14,TRBV28,TRBJ1-2,few,TRBD1,TGTGCCAGCAGACCGCCGACAGGGGACAAGCTTACCACCTTC,CASRPPTGDKLTTF
14,TRBV25-1,TRBJ1-4,.,.,TGTGCCAGCCGCGGGACCGCAACTAATGAAAAACTGTTTTTT,CASRGTATNEKLFF
16,TRBV11-2,TRBJ2-3,.,TRBD2,TGTGCCAGCAGCCGCCGACTAGCGGGATGGGCAGATACGCAGTATTTT,CASSRRLAGWADTQYF
15,TRBV9,TRBJ2-5,.,.,TGTGCCAGCAGCGTAGCGCGGGGGCAGAGAGAGACCCGGTACTTC,CASSVARGQRETRYF
14,TRBV11-2,TRBJ2-7,.,.,TGTGCCAGCAGCTTAGAGGGGGCTGGGTACGAGCAGTACTTC,CASSLEGAGYEQYF
13,TRBV19,TRBJ2-7,.,.,TGTGCCAGTAGCCTGGCAAGTAGCAGCGAGCAGTACTTC,CASSLASSSEQYF
15,TRBV12-3/TRBV12-4,TRBJ2-7,few,TRBD1,TGTGCCAGCAGGAGCGACAGGGACAAACCCTACGAGCAGTACTTC,CASRSDRDKPYEQYF
19,TRBV9,TRBJ2-2,.,TRBD2,TGTGCCAGCAGCGCCAGGACTAGCGGGACTCCAGACAACACCGGGGAGCTGTTTTTT,CASSARTSGTPDNTGELFF
12,TRBV7-9,TRBJ2-5,few,.,TGTGCCAGCAGCGAGATCCAAGAGACCCAGTACTTC,CASSEIQETQYF
13,TRBV30,TRBJ1-1,.,.,TGTGCCTGGAATAGAGGGGCTGGAGCTGAAGCTTTCTTT,CAWNRGAGAEAFF
14,TRBV9,TRBJ1-4,.,.,TGTGCCAGCAGCGTAGCGCAAGATAATGAAAAACTGTTTTTT,CASSVAQDNEKLFF
15,TRBV7-9,TRBJ2-5,.,TRBD2,TGTGCCAGCAGCCCAGGACTAGCGGGACTAGAGACCCAGTACTTC,CASSPGLAGLETQYF